The sequence of this T cell receptor beta chain was determined in a study of blood T cell repertoires in COVID-19. Study context: Samples representing acute and convalescent COVID-19 were sourced from the United States, Italy and Spain.

Authors' analysis steps: Amplification with reference gene primers provided the estimates of nucleated cell counts. TCRdb's copy holds only in-frame clones and misses some; the assay was immunoSEQ multiplex PCR. That table furnishes V, J and clone size, whereas the DNA furnished D and trimming. The data hold over 60,000 clones, with about 88% observed a single time. Germline V gene lookup returns CDR1 SNHLY and CDR2 FYNNEI. J lost 2 bases, V lost 4 bases, and 5 bases had no gene match. The CDR3 runs 16 residues. The chain joins TRBV2 to TRBJ1-5; 10 positions match TRBD1. The TCR sequence derives from a man aged 60 to 75 with acute or convalescent COVID-19. What was sequenced was peripheral blood. CDR3 nucleotides: TGTGCCAGCAGTGGCCCGGGGACAGGGGGCAATCAGCCCCAGCATTTT. It encodes CASSGPGTGGNQPQHF. The full variable domain, rest sourced from reference TRBV2 and TRBJ1-5, is EPEVTQTPSHQVTQMGQEVILRCVPISNHLYFYWYRQILGQKVEFLVSFYNNEISEKSEIFDDQFSVERPDGSNFTLKIRSTKLEDSAMYFCASSGPGTGGNQPQHFGDGTRLSIL.